The source of this T cell receptor beta chain is a study of identical twins. TCRdb reprocessed the 5' RACE reads with MiXCR, giving one entry per CDR3 protein. Of approximately 550,000 distinct CDR3 sequences in the sample, about 20% are singletons; the top ten hold 0.45% to 0.5%. This clonotype has just a few counts. There are 13 residues in the CDR3. Germline V CDR1 and CDR2: DFQATT, SNEGSKA (reference sequence). V lost 6 bases and J lost 5, with 16 bases in between. These records were also assigned to another study, of yellow fever vaccine responses in identical twins.

The sequencing sample was made of CD4+ T cells sorted from blood. The sequence was collected from a woman aged 18-29 years in good health. The rearrangement links TRBV20-1 to TRBJ2-5, with TRBD1 as a possible D gene (6 bases). CDR3 sequence reads: CSAKDQRGETQYF. CDR3 in DNA: TGCAGTGCCAAGGACCAAAGGGGGGAGACCCAGTACTTC.